This T cell receptor beta chain was sequenced during a study of CD8 T cells in ankylosing spondylitis. Germline V gene sequence: CDR1 DFQATT, CDR2 SNEGSKA (reference sequence). The CDR3 is made up of 13 amino acids. Deletions cut 2 bases from V and 8 bases from J, with 10 bases between. MiXCR was run by TCRdb on the 5' RACE reads, yielding one entry per CDR3 protein. Here the sample spans roughly 490,000 distinct CDR3 sequences, about 5.7% being singletons. Ten or more counts support this clonotype. Its specificity is unknown. Study-wide findings and caveats: Roughly 8 highly homologous variants made up a TCR beta motif, and this motif appeared characteristic of ankylosing spondylitis blood.

The sample was blood, either unsorted or a sorted T cell fraction (not recorded which). The receptor's source is a male donor with ankylosing spondylitis. The J gene is TRBJ1-6, the V gene TRBV20-1; the D is unclear. This CDR3 reads CSARFRTDSPLHF. CDR3 DNA sequence: TGCAGTGCTAGATTTCGGACCGATTCACCCCTCCACTTT.